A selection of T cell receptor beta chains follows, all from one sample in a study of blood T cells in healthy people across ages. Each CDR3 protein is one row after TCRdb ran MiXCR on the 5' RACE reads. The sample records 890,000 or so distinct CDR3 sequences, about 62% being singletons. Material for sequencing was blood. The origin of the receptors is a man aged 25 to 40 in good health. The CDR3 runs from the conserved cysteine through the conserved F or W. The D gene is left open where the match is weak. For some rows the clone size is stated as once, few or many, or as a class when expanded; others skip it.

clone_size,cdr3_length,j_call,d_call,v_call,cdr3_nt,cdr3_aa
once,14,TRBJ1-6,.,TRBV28,TGTGCCAGCACAGCTGGTACAGGGTATTCACCCCTCCACTTT,CASTAGTGYSPLHF
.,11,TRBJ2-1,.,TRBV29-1,TGCAGCGCCGACAGGTGGGATGAGCAGTTCTTC,CSADRWDEQFF
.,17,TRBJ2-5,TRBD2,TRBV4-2,TGTGCCAGCAGCCAAGTTTCCGGCGGGGGGGGTCATTATGAGCAGTACTTC,CASSQVSGGGGHYEQYF
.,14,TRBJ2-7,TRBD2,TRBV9,TGTGCCAGCAGCGTAGCTAGCGGGGGGTCCGAGCAGTACTTC,CASSVASGGSEQYF
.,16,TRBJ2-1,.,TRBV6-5,TGTGCCAGCACCCACGCGGAGGGTAGTACCTACAATGAGCAGTTCTTC,CASTHAEGSTYNEQFF
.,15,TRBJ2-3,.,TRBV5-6,TGTGCCAGCAGCTTGATGGACGGCGACACAGATACGCAGTATTTT,CASSLMDGDTDTQYF
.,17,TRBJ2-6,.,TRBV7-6,TGTGCCAGCAGCCCTAGCCTAGGGTGGGCTGGGGCCAACGTCCTGACTTTC,CASSPSLGWAGANVLTF
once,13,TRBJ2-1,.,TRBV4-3,TGCGCCAGCAGCCAAGATTGGGCCGGTGAGCAGTTCTTC,CASSQDWAGEQFF
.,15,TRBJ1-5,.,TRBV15,TGTGCCACCAGCAGAGAAGGTGGACGGGGACAGCCCCAGCATTTT,CATSREGGRGQPQHF
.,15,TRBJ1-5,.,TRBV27,TGTGCCAGCAGTTTATCATTCAGGGGAGGTAAGCCCCAGCATTTT,CASSLSFRGGKPQHF
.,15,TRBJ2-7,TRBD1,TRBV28,TGTGCCAGCAGTTTAGTGACAGGGGTACTTTACGAGCAGTACTTC,CASSLVTGVLYEQYF
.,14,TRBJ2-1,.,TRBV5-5,TGTGCCAGCAGCGTGGGGGGCGGACTCAATGAGCAGTTCTTC,CASSVGGGLNEQFF
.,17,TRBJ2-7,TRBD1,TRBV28,TGTGCCAGCAGTGGCGCCCCGGGACAGGGATTCTCCTACGAGCAGTACTTC,CASSGAPGQGFSYEQYF
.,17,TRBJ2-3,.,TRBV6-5,TGTGCCAGCAGTTACTCGGGGAGCAGGTGGAGCACAGATACGCAGTATTTT,CASSYSGSRWSTDTQYF
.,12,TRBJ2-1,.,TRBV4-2,TGTGCCAGCAGCTCTGACAGTAGGGAGCAGTTCTTC,CASSSDSREQFF
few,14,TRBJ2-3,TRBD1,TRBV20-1,TGCAGTGTCTCCTCGTGGACAGGGACAGATACGCAGTATTTT,CSVSSWTGTDTQYF
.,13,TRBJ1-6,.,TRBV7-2,TGTGCCAGCAGCTCGGACGGCACCTCACCCCTCCACTTT,CASSSDGTSPLHF
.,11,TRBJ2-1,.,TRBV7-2,TGTGCCATCCTAAGGGGCCATGAGCAGTTCTTC,CAILRGHEQFF
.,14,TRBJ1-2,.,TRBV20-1,TGCAGTGCTAGCCGGGAGTATGGAGGTTATGGCTACACCTTC,CSASREYGGYGYTF
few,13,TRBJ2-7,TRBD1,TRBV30,TGTGCCTGGAGTCGGCAGGACAGGGCCGAGCAGTACTTC,CAWSRQDRAEQYF
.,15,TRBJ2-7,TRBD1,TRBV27,TGTGCCAGCAGTCCTCGGGACAGCGAGTCCTACGAGCAGTACTTC,CASSPRDSESYEQYF
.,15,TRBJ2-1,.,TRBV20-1,TGCAGTGCTAGAGATTTCGAGTCCGCCTACAATGAGCAGTTCTTC,CSARDFESAYNEQFF
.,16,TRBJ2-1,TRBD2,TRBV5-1,TGCGCCAGCAGCTCAAACCGGGGGGACTCCTACAATGAGCAGTTCTTC,CASSSNRGDSYNEQFF
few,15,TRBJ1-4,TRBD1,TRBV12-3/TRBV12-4,TGTGCCAGCAGTTCCCGACAGGGGGCGGCTGAAAAACTGTTTTTT,CASSSRQGAAEKLFF
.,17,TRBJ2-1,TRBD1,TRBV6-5,TGTGCCAGCAGTTACTCGAGCAGACAGGGGTTTTACAATGAGCAGTTCTTC,CASSYSSRQGFYNEQFF
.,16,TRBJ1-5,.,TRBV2,TGTGCCAGCAGTGTCGGAGGGGCGGGACTTAATCAGCCCCAGCATTTT,CASSVGGAGLNQPQHF
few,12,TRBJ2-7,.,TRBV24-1,TGTGCCACCAGTGATAAGGGGACCGAGCAGTACTTC,CATSDKGTEQYF
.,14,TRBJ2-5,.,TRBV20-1,TGCAGTGCTAGGCCAAGGGGGGTACGGGAGACCCAGTACTTC,CSARPRGVRETQYF
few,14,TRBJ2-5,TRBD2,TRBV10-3,TGTGCCATCAGTAATCCGGGACTAGCGGAGACCCAGTACTTC,CAISNPGLAETQYF
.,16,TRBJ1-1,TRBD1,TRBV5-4,TGTGCCAGCAGCCAGGGACAGGGGTCAATGAGCACTGAAGCTTTCTTT,CASSQGQGSMSTEAFF
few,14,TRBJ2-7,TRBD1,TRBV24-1,TGTGCCACCAGTGACCAAGAGACAGGGCACGAGCAGTACTTC,CATSDQETGHEQYF
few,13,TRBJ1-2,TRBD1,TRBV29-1,TGCAGCGTTGACGACAGGGCAGGCTATGGCTACACCTTC,CSVDDRAGYGYTF
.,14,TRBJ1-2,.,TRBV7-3,TGTGCCAGCAGAACCTCGGGGGGCGCGGGTGGCTACACCTTC,CASRTSGGAGGYTF
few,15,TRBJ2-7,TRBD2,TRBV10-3,TGTGCCATCAGTGAGTCGAGACTAGCGACGTACGAGCAGTACTTC,CAISESRLATYEQYF
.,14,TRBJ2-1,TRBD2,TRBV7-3,TGTGCCAGCAATCCCGGGGGGGCCTCCAATGAGCAGTTCTTC,CASNPGGASNEQFF
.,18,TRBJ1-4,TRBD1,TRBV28,TGTGCCAGCAGTTCCCCTGGGGACAGGGGGCTAAGGGGTGAAAAACTGTTTTTT,CASSSPGDRGLRGEKLFF
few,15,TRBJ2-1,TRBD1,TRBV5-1,TGCGCCAGCAAACCCGGGACAGGGGGTTACTATGAGCAGTTCTTC,CASKPGTGGYYEQFF
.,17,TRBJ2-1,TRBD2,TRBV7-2,TGTGCCAGCAGCTTACAGGTCGTAGCGGGGGGTCAAAATGAGCAGTTCTTC,CASSLQVVAGGQNEQFF
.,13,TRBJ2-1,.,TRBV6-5,TGTGCCAGCAGTTACGGCACCGCAAATGAGCAGTTCTTC,CASSYGTANEQFF
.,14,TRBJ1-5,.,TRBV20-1,TGCAGTTTCGGGACGGACCATAGCAATCAGCCCCAGCATTTT,CSFGTDHSNQPQHF
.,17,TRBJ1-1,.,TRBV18,TGTGCCAGCTCACCGGTGGCAGTCCTTTCGGGGAACACTGAAGCTTTCTTT,CASSPVAVLSGNTEAFF
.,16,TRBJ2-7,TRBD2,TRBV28,TGTGCCAGCAGTTTCCCAGCGGGGGGTCCTTCCTACGAGCAGTACTTC,CASSFPAGGPSYEQYF
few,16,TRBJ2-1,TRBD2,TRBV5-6,TGTGCCAGCAGCAATAGCGGGGGGGGCGCGAACAATGAGCAGTTCTTC,CASSNSGGGANNEQFF
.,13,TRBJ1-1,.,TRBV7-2,TGTGCCAGCAGCTTGGAACCGAGGATCGGAGCTTTCTTT,CASSLEPRIGAFF
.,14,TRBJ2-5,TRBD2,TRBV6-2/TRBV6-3,TGTGCCAGCACTTACACGGGACTAGGAAATGAGCAGTACTTC,CASTYTGLGNEQYF
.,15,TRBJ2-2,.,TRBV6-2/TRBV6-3,TGTGCCAGCAGTTACGCGGGTCCTAACACCGGGGAGCTGTTTTTT,CASSYAGPNTGELFF
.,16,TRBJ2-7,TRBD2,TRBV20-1,TGCAGTGCTTCCCCGGGACTAGCGGGGGGACACTACGAGCAGTACTTC,CSASPGLAGGHYEQYF
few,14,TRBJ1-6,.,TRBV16,TGTGCCAGCAGCCCGGAGGGGGGGCGTTCACCCCTCCACTTT,CASSPEGGRSPLHF
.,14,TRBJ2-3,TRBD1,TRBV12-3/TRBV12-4,TGTGCCAGCAGTTTCACAGGGGAACCACATACGCAGTATTTT,CASSFTGEPHTQYF
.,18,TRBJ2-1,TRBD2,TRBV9,TGTGCCAACAGCGTAGCCCACTTCGCTAGCGGCCCATACAATGAGCAGTTCTTC,CANSVAHFASGPYNEQFF
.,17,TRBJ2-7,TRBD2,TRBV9,TGTGCCAGCAGCGGATGGACTAGCGGGCTAAGCTCCTACGAGCAGTACTTC,CASSGWTSGLSSYEQYF
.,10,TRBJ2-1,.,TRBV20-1,TGCAGTGTTCCGTACAATGAGCAGTTCTTC,CSVPYNEQFF
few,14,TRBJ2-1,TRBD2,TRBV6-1,TGTGCCAGCAGTGAGGGGGGGGCCTACAATGAGCAGTTCTTC,CASSEGGAYNEQFF
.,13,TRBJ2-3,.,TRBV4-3,TGCGCCAGCAGCCAGCAAAGCACAGATACGCAGTATTTT,CASSQQSTDTQYF